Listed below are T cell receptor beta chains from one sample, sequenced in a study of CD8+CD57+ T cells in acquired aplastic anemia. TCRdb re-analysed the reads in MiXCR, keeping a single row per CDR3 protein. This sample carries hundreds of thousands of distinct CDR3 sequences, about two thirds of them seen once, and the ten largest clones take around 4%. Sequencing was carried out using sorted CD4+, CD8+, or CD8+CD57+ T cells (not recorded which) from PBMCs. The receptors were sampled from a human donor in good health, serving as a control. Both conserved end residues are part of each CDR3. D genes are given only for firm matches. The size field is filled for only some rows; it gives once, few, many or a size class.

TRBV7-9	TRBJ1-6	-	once	TGTGCCAGCAGCTTATCTGCAGGGAAGTCAGAGCCCCAGTTT	CASSLSAGKSEPQF
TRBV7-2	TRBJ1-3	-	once	TGTGCCAGCAGCTTAGTAGACGGAGTACGAAAGACCATATATTTT	CASSLVDGVRKTIYF
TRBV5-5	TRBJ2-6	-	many	TGTGCCAGCAGCTTGTACAGACCCTCTGGGGCCAACGTCCTGACTTTC	CASSLYRPSGANVLTF
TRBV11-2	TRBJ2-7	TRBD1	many	TGTGCCAGCAGCTTACGAACAAACAGGGGCGAGCAGTACTTC	CASSLRTNRGEQYF
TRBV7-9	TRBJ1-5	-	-	TGTGCTAGCAGCTTATCAGGGCTTGGAGATGAGCAGCTCTTT	CASSLSGLGDEQLF
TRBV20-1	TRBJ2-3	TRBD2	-	TGCAGTGCTAGTCCATCTAGCGGGGGAGATACGCAGTATTTT	CSASPSSGGDTQYF
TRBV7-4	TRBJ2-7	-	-	TGTGCCAGCAGTTCCGGGACAAGGTCCTACGAGCAGTACTTC	CASSSGTRSYEQYF
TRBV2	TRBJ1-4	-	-	TGTGCCAGCAGGGGGGACGGGAAAGAAAAACTGTTTTTT	CASRGDGKEKLFF
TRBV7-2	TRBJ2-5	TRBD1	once	TGTGCCAGCAGTGAAGCCGGGACAGGATTAGAGACCCAGTACTTC	CASSEAGTGLETQYF
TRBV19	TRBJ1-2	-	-	TGTGCCAGTAGTATAGATCGGGGGGGCAGATATGGCTACACCTTC	CASSIDRGGRYGYTF
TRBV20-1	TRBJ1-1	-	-	TGCAGTGCGACCCCGGGGGGGGGCTTAGAAGCTTTCTTT	CSATPGGGLEAFF
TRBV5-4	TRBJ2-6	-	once	TGTGCCAGTAGCTCACATGGGGACTCTGGGGCCAACGTCCTGACTTTC	CASSSHGDSGANVLTF
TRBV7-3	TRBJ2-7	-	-	-	CASCLFACGNSF
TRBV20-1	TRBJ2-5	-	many	TGCAGTGCTAGCGGGGGCACACAAGAGACCCAGTACTTC	CSASGGTQETQYF
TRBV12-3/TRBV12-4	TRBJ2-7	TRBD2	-	TGTGCCAGCAGCTTCGGGGGGGACGGACCCTACGAGCAGTACTTC	CASSFGGDGPYEQYF
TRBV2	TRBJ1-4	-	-	TGCGCCAGCAAGCGACCAACTAATGAAACACTGTTTTTT	CASKRPTNETLFF
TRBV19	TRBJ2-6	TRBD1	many	TGTGCCAGTAGACCCCGGGACAGGGGCTCTGGGGCCAACGTCCTGACTTTC	CASRPRDRGSGANVLTF
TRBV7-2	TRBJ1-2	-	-	TGTGCCAGCAGCTTCGATCAGGAATTAGCGGGGGGGCGGTTC	CASSFDQELAGGRF
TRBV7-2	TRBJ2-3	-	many	TGTGCCAGCAGCTTTCGGGGGAGCACAGATACGCAGTATTTT	CASSFRGSTDTQYF
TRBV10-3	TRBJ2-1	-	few	TGTGCCAGCAGTGAAGATCAGGGATACAATGAGCAGTTCTTC	CASSEDQGYNEQFF
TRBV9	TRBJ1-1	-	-	TGTGCCAGCAGCGCGGGAAGGGCGCGATCGAACACTGAAGCTTTCTTT	CASSAGRARSNTEAFF
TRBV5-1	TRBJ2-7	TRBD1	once	TGCGCCAGCAGCCTCCGGACAGGGTATAACGAGCAGTACTTC	CASSLRTGYNEQYF
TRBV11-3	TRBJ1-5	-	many	TGTGCCAGCGCCCCGGAGTGTTATAGCAATCAGCCCCAGCATTTT	CASAPECYSNQPQHF
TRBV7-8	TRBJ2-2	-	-	TGTGCCAGCAGCACGCGGACGCTTAACACCGGGGAGCTGTTTTTT	CASSTRTLNTGELFF
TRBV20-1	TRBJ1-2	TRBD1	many	TGCAGTGCGGGCGGGACAGGGGGTTCTGGCTACACCTTC	CSAGGTGGSGYTF
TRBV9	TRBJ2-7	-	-	TGTGCCAGCAGCCCCAGAAATGAGCAGTACTTC	CASSPRNEQYF
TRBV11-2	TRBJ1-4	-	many	TGTGCCAGCAGCTTCCGGGGGACTGCAACTAATGAAAAACTGTTTTTT	CASSFRGTATNEKLFF
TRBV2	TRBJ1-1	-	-	TGTGCCAGCCTGGGTGACAGCGGCGCAGCTGCGCCGTATTTT	CASLGDSGAAAPYF
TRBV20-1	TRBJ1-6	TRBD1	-	TGCAGTGCTCCAGCGGACAGGGAGGGATCACCCCTCCACTTT	CSAPADREGSPLHF
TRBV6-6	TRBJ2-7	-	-	TGTGCCAGCCGTACAGGGTCTCCCTACGAGCAGTACTTC	CASRTGSPYEQYF
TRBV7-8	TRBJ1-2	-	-	TGTGCCAGCAGCTTACCGGGGTATGGCTACACCTTC	CASSLPGYGYTF
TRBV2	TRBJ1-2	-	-	TGTGCCAGCAGTATAGCGACCGCCTATGAGCACTCCTTC	CASSIATAYEHSF
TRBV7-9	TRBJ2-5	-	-	TGTGCCAGCAGCGCGAGGGCAGGGACCATCGATGAGCAGTACTTC	CASSARAGTIDEQYF
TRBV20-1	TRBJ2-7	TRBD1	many	TGCAGTGCTCCAGACAGGGCCCCCTACGAGCAGTACTTC	CSAPDRAPYEQYF
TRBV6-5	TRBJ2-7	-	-	TGTGCCAGCAGTTACTCGAACGCAGGGATCGACGAGCAGTACTTC	CASSYSNAGIDEQYF
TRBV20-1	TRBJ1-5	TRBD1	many	TGCAGTGCGATCGGACAGGACAATCAGCCCCAGCATTTT	CSAIGQDNQPQHF
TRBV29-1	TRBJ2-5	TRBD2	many	TGCAGCGGAGGGACTAGCGGGGGGCAAGAGACCCAGTACTTC	CSGGTSGGQETQYF
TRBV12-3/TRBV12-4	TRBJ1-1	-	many	TGTGCCAGCAGTTTTTCAGGGCGGAACACTGAAGCTTTCTTT	CASSFSGRNTEAFF
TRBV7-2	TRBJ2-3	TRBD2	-	TGTGCCAGCAGCTTAACGGCGGGGGGTACTGAATCTTTC	CASSLTAGGTESF
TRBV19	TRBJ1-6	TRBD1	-	TGTGCCAGAGGGTCACAGGGGCGTTCGGATAATTCACCCCTCCACTTT	CARGSQGRSDNSPLHF
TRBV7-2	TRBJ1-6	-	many	TGTGCCAGCAGCCTGACAGTGAGCTCCTATAATTCACCCCTCCACTTT	CASSLTVSSYNSPLHF
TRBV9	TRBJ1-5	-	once	TGTGCCAGCAGCGTAGACCAGACCACTGAAGCTTTCTATTTT	CASSVDQTTEAFYF
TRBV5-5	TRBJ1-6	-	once	TGTGCCAGCAGCTTGGGACAGGCGGGACAAATTGGGTCACCCCTCCACTTT	CASSLGQAGQIGSPLHF
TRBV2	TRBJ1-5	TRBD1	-	TGTGCCAGCAGCTCGACAGGGGAGGATCAGCTCCAGCATTTT	CASSSTGEDQLQHF
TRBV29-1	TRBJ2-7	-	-	TGCAGCGTTGAAACCTTAGGGGGCTACGAGCAGTACTTC	CSVETLGGYEQYF
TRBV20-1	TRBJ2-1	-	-	TGCAGTGCCGTAATACAGGGACAAACTACCGGTGAGCAGTTCTTC	CSAVIQGQTTGEQFF
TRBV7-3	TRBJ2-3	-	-	TGTGACAGCAGCGTAGACCGGCCCGATTCGCAGTATTTT	CDSSVDRPDSQYF
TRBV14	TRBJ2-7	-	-	TGTGCCAGCAGCAGAGACCCCCAGAAAGATCAGTACTTC	CASSRDPQKDQYF
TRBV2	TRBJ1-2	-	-	TGTGCCAGCAGCTTGTACGGGGAGAACTATGGGTACAACTTC	CASSLYGENYGYNF
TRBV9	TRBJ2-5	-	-	TGTGCCAGCAGCGCCACCGACGAGGGCACTGAAGCTTACTTC	CASSATDEGTEAYF
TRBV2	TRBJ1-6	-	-	TGTGCCACTACCGGACCCGCCAGGACGTCACCCCTCCACTTT	CATTGPARTSPLHF
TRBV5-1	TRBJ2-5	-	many	TGCGCCAGCAGCTTTCAGAGAGGGGGACCAGAGACCCAGTACTTC	CASSFQRGGPETQYF
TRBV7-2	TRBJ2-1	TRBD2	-	TGTGCCAGCAGCGACTGGGGGGGGGATTACAATAGGCAGTTCTTC	CASSDWGGDYNRQFF
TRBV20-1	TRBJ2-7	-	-	TGCAGTGCTAGAGGGGCCGGCCTATTCGACTTC	CSARGAGLFDF
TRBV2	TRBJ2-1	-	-	TGTGCCAGCAGTCCGACAAGGTCTCGGTTCTTC	CASSPTRSRFF
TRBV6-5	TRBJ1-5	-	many	TGTGCCAGCAGTCGGACACGAGGGAATCAGCCCCAGCATTTT	CASSRTRGNQPQHF
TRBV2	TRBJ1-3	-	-	TGTGCCAGCAGCTGGTGGGACAACTCTGGAAACACCATATATTTT	CASSWWDNSGNTIYF
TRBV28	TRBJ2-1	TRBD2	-	TGTGCCAGCAGTTTTACTAGCGGGGGGTACAATGAGCAGTTCTTC	CASSFTSGGYNEQFF
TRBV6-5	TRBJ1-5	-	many	TGTGCCAGCAGTCCAGTGCGGGGAGATCAGCCCCAGCATTTT	CASSPVRGDQPQHF
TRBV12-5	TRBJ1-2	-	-	TGTGCCAGCAGGGGTAGGATCTGGAATGGCTACACCTTC	CASRGRIWNGYTF